The entry that follows covers one T cell receptor beta chain sequence. This sample is part of a study of OX40 agonist ivuxolimab in advanced cancers. The table came from immunoSEQ multiplex PCR; TCRdb's copy has only in-frame clones and leaves some out. Of approximately 52,000 clones in the sample, roughly 81% were seen once. J lost 1 base, V lost 4 bases, and 4 bases had no gene match. Per the germline V gene, CDR1 is SGHNT and CDR2 is YENEEA. The CDR3 sequence is 14 residues long. The TCR originated in an adult with an advanced solid tumor such as melanoma, head and neck, liver or kidney cancer. The material was CD4+ or CD8+ T cells sorted from blood, obtained in a trial of the OX40 agonist ivuxolimab. The chain uses TRBV11-3 and TRBJ2-7; TRBD1 matches 7 bases. The CDR3 loop reads CASSSIQGSYEQYF. Written as DNA, the CDR3 is TGTGCCAGCAGCTCAATACAGGGGTCCTACGAGCAGTACTTC.